This T cell receptor beta chain was sequenced in a study of T cells after yellow fever vaccination. Study summary: The SMART-Seq v4 Ultra Low Input method served to prepare the low-cell-number fractions. Study outcomes and limitations: Though it reached lower strength, the secondary response hit its peak faster, day 5 versus 15. The appearance of a small share of clonotypes in both CD4 and CD8 compartments was observed. Boosting was followed by the reappearance of most primary-vaccination clones (about 96% CD4, about 89% CD8).

Each CDR3 protein gets one entry after TCRdb re-called the 5' RACE reads with MiXCR. The table lists more than 200,000 distinct CDR3 sequences, about 3.9% of them singletons. Ten or more counts support this clonotype. Its antigen remains unidentified. The receptor was isolated from a man younger than 35 who received the YFV17D yellow fever vaccine. Sequences were derived from PBMCs, sampled 15 days after the yellow fever booster vaccination.

This chain's CDR3 is CASSPGTSGGPYQETQYF. The CDR3 bases are TGTGCCAGCAGCCCAGGGACTAGCGGGGGCCCGTACCAAGAGACCCAGTACTTC. The rearrangement joins TRBV7-9 to TRBJ2-5; TRBD2 aligns across 14 bases. The germline V gene has CDR1 SEHNR and CDR2 FQNEAQ (reference sequence). The CDR3 has 18 amino acids. V gave up 5 bases and J gave up 0 bases; unmatched junction bases: 8.